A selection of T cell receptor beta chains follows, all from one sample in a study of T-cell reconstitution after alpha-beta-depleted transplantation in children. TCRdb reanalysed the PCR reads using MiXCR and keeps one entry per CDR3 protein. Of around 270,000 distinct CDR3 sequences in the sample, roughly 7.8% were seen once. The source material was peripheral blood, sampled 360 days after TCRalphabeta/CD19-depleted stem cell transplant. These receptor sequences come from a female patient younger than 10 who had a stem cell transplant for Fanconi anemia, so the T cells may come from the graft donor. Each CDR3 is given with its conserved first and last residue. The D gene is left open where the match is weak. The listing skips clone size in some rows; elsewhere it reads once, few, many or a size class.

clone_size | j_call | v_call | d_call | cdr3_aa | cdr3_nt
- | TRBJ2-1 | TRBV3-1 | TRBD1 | CASSPRQGRRYEQFF | TGTGCCAGCAGCCCCAGACAGGGGCGCCGGTATGAGCAGTTCTTC
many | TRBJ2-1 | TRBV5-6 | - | CASSLASSSTQQFF | TGTGCCAGCAGCTTGGCGTCTTCTAGCACTCAGCAGTTCTTC
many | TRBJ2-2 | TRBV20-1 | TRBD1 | CSASSGTEPTGELFF | TGCAGTGCTAGCTCCGGGACAGAGCCCACCGGGGAGCTGTTTTTT
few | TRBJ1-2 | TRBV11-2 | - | CASSLDGSGLTNYGYTF | TGTGCCAGCAGCTTAGATGGAAGCGGACTTACTAACTATGGCTACACCTTC
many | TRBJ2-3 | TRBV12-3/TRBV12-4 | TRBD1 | CASSTQRQGADTQYF | TGTGCCAGCAGCACTCAAAGGCAGGGGGCAGATACGCAGTATTTT
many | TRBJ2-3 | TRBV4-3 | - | CASSQAWGGTDTQYF | TGCGCCAGCAGCCAAGCGTGGGGGGGCACAGATACGCAGTATTTT
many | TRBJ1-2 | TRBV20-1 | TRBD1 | CSAVDREGYGYTF | TGCAGTGCTGTAGACAGGGAGGGCTATGGCTACACCTTC
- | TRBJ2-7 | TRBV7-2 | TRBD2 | CASSPSSGGAYSYEQYF | TGTGCCAGCAGTCCGTCTAGCGGGGGGGCTTACTCCTACGAGCAGTACTTC
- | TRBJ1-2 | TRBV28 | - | CASSHMDGTYGYTF | TGTGCCAGCAGTCATATGGACGGGACCTATGGCTACACCTTC
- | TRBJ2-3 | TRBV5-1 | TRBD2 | CASSLGLADSTDTRYF | TGCGCCAGCAGCTTGGGACTAGCGGATAGCACAGATACGCGGTATTTT
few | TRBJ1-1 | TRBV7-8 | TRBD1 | CASSFGRDSGTEAFF | TGTGCCAGCAGCTTCGGCCGGGACAGTGGGACTGAAGCTTTCTTT
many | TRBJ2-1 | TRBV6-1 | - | CASSPIRRGVGGYNEQFF | TGTGCCAGCAGTCCTATCCGGAGAGGGGTTGGGGGCTACAATGAGCAGTTCTTC
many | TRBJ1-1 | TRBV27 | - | CASSAFGGNEAFF | TGTGCCAGCAGCGCCTTCGGGGGAAATGAAGCTTTCTTT
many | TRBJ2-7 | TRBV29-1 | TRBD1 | CSVEEDRGYEQYF | TGCAGCGTTGAGGAAGACAGGGGGTACGAGCAGTACTTC
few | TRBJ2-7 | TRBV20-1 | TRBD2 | CSASLAGGPYEQYF | TGCAGTGCTAGTCTGGCGGGAGGGCCCTACGAGCAGTACTTC
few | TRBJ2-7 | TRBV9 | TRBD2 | CASSAGGTVSYEQYF | TGTGCCAGCAGCGCCGGGGGGACCGTCTCCTACGAGCAGTACTTC
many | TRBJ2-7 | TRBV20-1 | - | CSATFDSYEQYF | TGCAGTGCTACCTTCGATAGCTACGAGCAGTACTTC
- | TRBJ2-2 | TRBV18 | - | CASSWGPSLNTGELFF | TGTGCCAGCTCGTGGGGGCCTTCCTTAAACACCGGGGAGCTGTTTTTT
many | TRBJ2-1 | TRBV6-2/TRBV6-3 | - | CASGIYNEQFF | TGTGCCAGTGGGATCTACAATGAGCAGTTCTTC
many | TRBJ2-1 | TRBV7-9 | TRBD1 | CASSPPGQGLNEQFF | TGTGCCAGCAGCCCCCCGGGACAGGGGCTCAATGAGCAGTTCTTC